What follows are 8 T cell receptor beta chains derived from one specimen sequenced in a study of T cells in Graves' hyperthyroidism and ophthalmopathy. RNA transcripts served as the template for amplifying TCR beta CDR3 regions. TCR CDR3 regions were first amplified by RT-PCR with HTBI primers. MiXCR, run by TCRdb on the multiplex PCR reads, gives a single entry per CDR3 protein. The sample includes a few hundred thousand distinct CDR3 sequences, approximately 17% of them seen just once. The sample was blood. These receptors were obtained from a man younger than 35 with Graves' ophthalmopathy.

V is TRBV12-3 or TRBV12-4 and J is TRBJ1-5; 9 bases line up with TRBD1. V dropped 5 bases and J dropped 4; count of bases not matched to a gene: 6. The CDR3 is 15 residues long. The CDR3 DNA is TGTGCCAGCAGTCTACAGGGGGCTGAGAATCAGCCCCAGCATTTT. Its translation: CASSLQGAENQPQHF.

This clonotype was found many times. The V call is TRBV7-2, the J call TRBJ2-1, with D hard to call. CDR1 is SGHTA and CDR2 is FQGNSA in the germline V gene. This CDR3 comprises 13 residues. The V gene lost 9 bases and the J gene lost 0 bases, with 9 bases spanning the gap. In DNA form, the CDR3 reads TGTGCCAGGGCTCCGAGCTCCTACAATGAGCAGTTCTTC. Translated, it gives CARAPSSYNEQFF.

This clonotype has ten or more counts. The V and J genes are TRBV20-1 and TRBJ2-7, with 7 positions matching TRBD2. The CDR3 sequence is 15 residues long. The V and J ends lost 2 bases and 5 bases, in that order; junction bases with no gene match: 12. CDR1 is DFQATT and CDR2 is SNEGSKA in the germline V gene (reference sequence). CDR3 amino acids: CSARIPGGTPDEQYF. Here the CDR3 DNA reads TGCAGTGCTAGAATACCCGGGGGGACCCCGGACGAGCAGTACTTC.

This clonotype has a count of ten or more. The chain links TRBV10-3 to TRBJ2-2; perhaps D is TRBD1 or TRBD2 (5 bases each). With 4 bases removed from V and 1 base from J, the gap between germline ends came to 10 bases. CDR1 and CDR2 from the germline V gene are ENHRY and SYGVKD. The CDR3 has 15 residues. The CDR3 DNA is TGTGCCATCAGTGGGGGGACGCAGAACACCGGGGAGCTGTTTTTT. It translates to CAISGGTQNTGELFF.

The chain has TRBV12-3 or TRBV12-4 and TRBJ2-3; D possibly corresponds to TRBD1 (5 bases). This CDR3 has 15 amino acids. Trimming left V 4 bases short and J 2 bases short, with 13 bases between. CDR3 DNA sequence: TGTGCCAGCAGTTCGACAGTAGCCGACACAGATACGCAGTATTTT. It is translated as CASSSTVADTDTQYF.

This clonotype was seen a handful of times. V gene TRBV4-1 combines with J gene TRBJ1-5; perhaps TRBD1 as D (6 bases). Per germline, CDR1 MGHRA and CDR2 YSYEKL. The CDR3 sequence is 16 residues long. The V end was cut by 0 bases, the J end by 10 bases, with 19 bases between. CDR3 coding DNA: TGCGCCAGCAGCCAAGATCCCGGGGGCCACGCGGGACCCCAGCATTTT. Amino acid sequence: CASSQDPGGHAGPQHF.

Of note for this clonotype: Being one base from a much bigger clone, this may be a read error. The chain joins TRBV20-1 to TRBJ1-2; D is unclear. This CDR3 comprises 12 residues. The germline V gene has CDR1 DFQATT and CDR2 SNEGSKA (reference sequence). V was cut by 7 bases and J by 7 bases, with 16 bases left in between. The CDR3 nucleotides read TGCAGTGTGGCAGTACAGACCTGTGGCTACACCTTC. Amino acids: CSVAVQTCGYTF.

This chain links TRBV12-3 or TRBV12-4 with TRBJ2-3; possibly TRBD2 for D (6 bases). The CDR3 is 15 residues long. Trimming stripped 6 bases from V and 0 bases from J, with 13 bases between. In nucleotides, the CDR3 is TGTGCCAGCAGATCGGCGGAGGGGAGCACAGATACGCAGTATTTT. Encoded protein: CASRSAEGSTDTQYF.